The 14 T cell receptor beta chains given below trace back to one sample, sequenced in a study of cytomegalovirus exposure and HLA in healthy donors. PCR employed 60 Vbeta and 13 Jbeta primers. Using immunoSEQ multiplex PCR, the repertoire was profiled, and TCRdb retains in-frame clones only, with some absent. The data hold approximately 160,000 clones, with 68% observed a single time. The sequenced sample consisted of PBMCs. The receptors stem from a woman aged 40-49 years in good health and CMV-seropositive.

This chain joins TRBV5-6 and TRBJ1-2, with 8 bases identical to TRBD1. The V and J ends lost 0 bases and 4 bases, in that order; junction bases with no gene match: 5. Germline CDR1 SGHDT, CDR2 YYEEEE. The length of the CDR3 is 15 residues. DNA for the CDR3: TGTGCCAGCAGCTTGGCAGGGGGCTCGGCCTATGGCTACACCTTC. Translation gives CASSLAGGSAYGYTF.

This CDR3 is CASSSSSWGPTDTQYF. CDR3 sequence (DNA): TGTGCCAGCAGCTCCTCGTCGTGGGGCCCCACAGATACGCAGTATTTT. The V call is TRBV5-8, the J call TRBJ2-3; TRBD1 is a possible D gene (5 bases). This CDR3 spans 16 amino acids. The V gene's germline CDR1 is SGHTS and CDR2 YDEGEE. Trimming cost V 3 bases and J 2 bases, with 16 bases left between them.

This clone has only a few counts. This CDR3 is CAISDRVLATYEQYF. CDR3 nucleotides: TGTGCCATCAGTGACCGAGTACTAGCGACCTACGAGCAGTACTTC. This rearrangement joins TRBV10-3 to TRBJ2-5; TRBD2 matches 7 bases. The DNA end favors TRBJ2-7, so the J call may be wrong. Germline CDR1 reads ENHRY; CDR2 reads SYGVKD. This CDR3 region has 15 residues.

The V and J genes are TRBV6-5 and TRBJ1-1, with D possibly matching TRBD1 (5 bases). V lost 4 bases, J lost 1 base, and 16 bases lay in between. The CDR3 runs 16 residues. Germline lookup yields CDR1 MNHEY and CDR2 SVGAGI. The CDR3: CASSSTEGAGNTEAFF. The DNA of the CDR3 is TGTGCCAGCAGTTCCACCGAAGGGGCCGGGAACACTGAAGCTTTCTTT.

A word on this clone: A read error may account for a junction end that differs from germline. The chain couples TRBV23-1 to TRBJ1-2, with D uncertain. TRBV23-1 is assigned to the ORF class and has an uncertain function. The CDR3 is 15 residues long. CDR3 amino acids: CASSQSSFGELDYPF. The CDR3 bases are TGCGCCAGCAGTCAATCTTCGTTCGGGGAGCTCGACTACCCCTTC.

The J gene is TRBJ2-5, the V gene TRBV6-6; TRBD1 matches at 8 bases. The CDR3 is 14 amino acids. CDR1 and CDR2 (germline): MNHNY, SVGAGI (reference sequence). V was clipped by 5 bases and J by 5 bases; unmatched bases: 7. CDR3 in amino acids: CASSVDRGYETQYF. The CDR3 coding sequence is TGTGCCAGCAGTGTCGACAGGGGCTACGAGACCCAGTACTTC.

V is TRBV5-1 and J is TRBJ2-1, with D possibly being TRBD1 (5 bases). The CDR3 runs to 15 residues. The V gene's germline CDR1 is SGHRS and CDR2 YFSETQ. V shed 1 base and J shed 2 bases, with 10 bases lying between them. CDR3 amino acids: CASSLQGETYNEQFF. Here the CDR3 DNA reads TGCGCCAGCAGCTTGCAAGGGGAAACCTACAATGAGCAGTTCTTC.

J is TRBJ2-2 and V is TRBV7-3; TRBD2 aligns across 8 bases. Germline-derived CDR1 and CDR2 are SGHTA and FQGTGA. CDR3 size: 15 residues. Trimming took 5 bases from V and 3 from J; bases not matched to a gene: 5. CDR3 amino acids: CASSRSGGDTGELFF. CDR3 nucleotides: TGTGCCAGCAGCCGAAGCGGGGGCGACACCGGGGAGCTGTTTTTT.

The chain combines TRBV15 with TRBJ1-1, with 7 bases matching TRBD1. CDR3 length: 15 amino acids. Germline lookup yields CDR1 LNHNV and CDR2 YYDKDF (reference sequence). With V trimmed by 5 bases and J by 0 bases, 6 bases remained unmatched. The CDR3, as DNA: TGTGCCACCAGCTCCCGACAGGGAATGAACACTGAAGCTTTCTTT. Translating it yields CATSSRQGMNTEAFF.

The table lists this clone with a count of one. The chain has TRBV9 and TRBJ2-5; D might be TRBD2 (7 bases). V lost 4 bases and J lost 0, with 16 bases in between. The CDR3 is 16 amino acids. Germline loops: CDR1 SGDLS, CDR2 YYNGEE. Here the CDR3 reads CASSLGVGGDQETQYF. The CDR3 DNA is TGTGCCAGCAGCCTAGGGGTAGGGGGGGACCAAGAGACCCAGTACTTC.

This clone was detected once. The chain joins TRBV28 to TRBJ1-5; no reliable D call. Germline CDR1 reads MDHEN; CDR2 reads SYDVKM. This CDR3 contains 11 residues. Trimming shortened V by 4 bases and J by 7 bases, and 5 bases separated the two germline ends. For the CDR3, the DNA is TGTGCCAGCAGTTCTATACAGCCCCAGCATTTT. As protein: CASSSIQPQHF.

J is TRBJ2-5 and V is TRBV7-9; perhaps TRBD2 as D (6 bases). The J call may be incorrect, as the DNA end agrees better with TRBJ2-7. The germline V gene encodes CDR1 SEHNR and CDR2 FQNEAQ (reference sequence). The CDR3 loop spans 15 amino acids. CDR3 DNA sequence: TGTGCCAGCAGCTTATTGGCTAGCGAGGCCTACGAGCAGTACTTC. Its protein is CASSLLASEAYEQYF.

CDR3 coding DNA: TGTGCCAGCAGTCCTCCGGACAGGGAAGGCGAGCAGTTCTTC. Amino acids: CASSPPDREGEQFF. The chain carries TRBV28 and TRBJ2-1; TRBD1 agrees at 8 bases. CDR1 and CDR2 (germline): MDHEN, SYDVKM. Germline trimming cut 5 bases from V and 10 bases from J; bases unmatched to any gene: 10. The CDR3 is 14 residues long.

The rearrangement links TRBV19 to TRBJ2-7; perhaps TRBD1 as D (5 bases). Germline-derived CDR1 and CDR2 are LNHDA and SQIVND (reference sequence). With 2 bases removed from V and 6 bases from J, the gap between germline ends came to 5 bases. The CDR3 length is 11 residues. The chain's CDR3 is CASSIQGEQYF. The CDR3 nucleotides read TGTGCCAGTAGTATACAGGGCGAGCAGTACTTC.